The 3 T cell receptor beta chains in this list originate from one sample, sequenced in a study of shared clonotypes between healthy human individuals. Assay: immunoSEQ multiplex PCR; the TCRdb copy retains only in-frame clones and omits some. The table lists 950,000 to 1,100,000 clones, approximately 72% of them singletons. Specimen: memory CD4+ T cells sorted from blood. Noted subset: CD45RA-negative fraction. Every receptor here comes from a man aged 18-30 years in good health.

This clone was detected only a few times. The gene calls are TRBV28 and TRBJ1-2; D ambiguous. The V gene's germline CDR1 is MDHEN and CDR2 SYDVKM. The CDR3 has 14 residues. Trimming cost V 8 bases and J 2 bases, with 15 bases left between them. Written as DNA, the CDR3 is TGTGCCAGCGGGTCTCCTCGTCAGAACTATGGCTACACCTTC. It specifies CASGSPRQNYGYTF.

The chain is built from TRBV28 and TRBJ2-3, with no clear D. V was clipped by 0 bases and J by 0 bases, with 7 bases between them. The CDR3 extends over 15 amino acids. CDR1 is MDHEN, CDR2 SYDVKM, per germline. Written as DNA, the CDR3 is TGTGCCAGCAGTTTATGGACAAAGAGCACAGATACGCAGTATTTT. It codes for CASSLWTKSTDTQYF.

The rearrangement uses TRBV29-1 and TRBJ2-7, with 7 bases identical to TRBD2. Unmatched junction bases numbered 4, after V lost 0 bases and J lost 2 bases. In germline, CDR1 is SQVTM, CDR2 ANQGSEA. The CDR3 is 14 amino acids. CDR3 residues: CSVEDPGTTYEQYF. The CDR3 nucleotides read TGCAGCGTTGAAGATCCGGGGACTACCTACGAGCAGTACTTC.